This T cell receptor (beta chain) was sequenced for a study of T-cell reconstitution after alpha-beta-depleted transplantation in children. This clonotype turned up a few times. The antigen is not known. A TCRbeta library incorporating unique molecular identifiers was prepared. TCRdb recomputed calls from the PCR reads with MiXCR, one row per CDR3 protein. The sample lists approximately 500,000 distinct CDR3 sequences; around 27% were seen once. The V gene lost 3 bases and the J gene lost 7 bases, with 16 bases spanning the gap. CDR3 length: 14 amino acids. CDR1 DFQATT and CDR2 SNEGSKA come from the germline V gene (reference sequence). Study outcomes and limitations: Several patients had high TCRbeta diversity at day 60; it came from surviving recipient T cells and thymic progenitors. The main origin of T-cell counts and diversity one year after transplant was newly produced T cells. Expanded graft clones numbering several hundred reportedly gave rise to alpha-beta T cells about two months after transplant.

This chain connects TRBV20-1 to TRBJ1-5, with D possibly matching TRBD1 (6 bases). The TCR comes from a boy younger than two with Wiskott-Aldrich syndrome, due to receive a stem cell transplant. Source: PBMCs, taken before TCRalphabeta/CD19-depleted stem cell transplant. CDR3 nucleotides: TGCAGTGCTAGCAAACAGGGCCTAGGCCAGCCCCAGCATTTT. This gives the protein CSASKQGLGQPQHF.